These 25 T cell receptor beta chains came from one sample sequenced in a study of Graves' ophthalmopathy and Graves' hyperthyroidism. The study amplified TCR beta CDR3 regions using RNA transcripts. Amplification began with first-round RT-PCR using HTBI primers, then second-round multiplex PCR was performed. Each CDR3 protein gets one entry after TCRdb re-called the multiplex PCR reads with MiXCR. The sample holds 200,000 to 300,000 distinct CDR3 sequences, roughly 50% seen once. Sequenced sample: peripheral blood. Source of these receptors: an adult man with Graves' ophthalmopathy.

The chain combines TRBV5-4 with TRBJ2-7, with D possibly called TRBD1 or TRBD2 (5 bases each). V lost 4 bases to trimming and J lost 2 bases, with 16 bases between them. Looked up from germline, CDR1 is SGHNT and CDR2 is YYREEE (reference sequence). The CDR3 sequence is 15 residues long. This chain's CDR3 is CASSPGPGTAYEQYF. In DNA, the CDR3 is TGTGCCAGCAGCCCGGGACCGGGTACCGCCTACGAGCAGTACTTC.

The CDR3 loop reads CSARDGSLNNSPLHF. The CDR3 DNA is TGCAGTGCTAGAGATGGAAGCCTAAACAATTCACCCCTCCACTTT. This chain connects TRBV20-1 to TRBJ1-6, with D unresolved. The CDR3 has 15 amino acids. Trimming stripped 0 bases from V and 7 bases from J, with 13 bases between. Germline-derived CDR1 and CDR2 are DFQATT and SNEGSKA (reference sequence).

The chain links TRBV6-9 to TRBJ2-5; 10 bases fit TRBD2. This CDR3 has 14 residues. Germline assignment: CDR1 MNHGY and CDR2 SVAAGI. V was clipped by 11 bases and J by 1 base; unmatched bases: 7. CDR3 nucleotide sequence: TGTGCCTATCCCAGGACTAGCGGCCAAGAGACCCAGTACTTC. Translation: CAYPRTSGQETQYF.

This clonotype has more than one count but fewer than ten. This chain connects TRBV5-6 to TRBJ2-7; a weak D match, TRBD1 (6 bases). This CDR3 contains 13 residues. Trimming removed 3 bases from V and 7 bases from J, with 14 bases in between. Germline V gene sequence: CDR1 SGHDT, CDR2 YYEEEE. The CDR3 coding sequence is TGTGCCAGCAGCTACCCAGGGGAAAGTGAGCAGTACTTC. Its protein is CASSYPGESEQYF.

V usage is TRBV10-2 and J usage is TRBJ2-5, with 12 bases matching TRBD1. Per the germline V gene, CDR1 is WSHSY and CDR2 is SAAADI. V lost 6 bases, J lost 7 bases, and 12 bases stayed unmatched. CDR3 size: 16 residues. The CDR3 DNA reads TGCGCCAGCAGAGATCCCGGGACAGGGGGCGCAAGGACCCAGTACTTC. As protein: CASRDPGTGGARTQYF.

This clonotype was counted between two and nine times. This chain connects TRBV27 to TRBJ1-2; D is perhaps TRBD1 (5 bases). This CDR3 comprises 15 residues. The ends were cut back, 5 bases at V and 5 bases at J, with 18 bases in the middle. CDR1 is MNHEY and CDR2 is SMNVEV in the germline V gene (reference sequence). Written as DNA, the CDR3 is TGTGCCAGCAGTCTGACCCCCGGGACTGAATATGGCTACACCTTC. Its protein is CASSLTPGTEYGYTF.

The V call is TRBV19, the J call TRBJ2-6; 8 bases fit TRBD1. Germline V gene sequence: CDR1 LNHDA, CDR2 SQIVND (reference sequence). The CDR3 is 17 residues long. After removal of 4 bases from V and 0 bases from J, the junction contained 5 bases not matched to a gene. The CDR3 region is CASSKGQVFSGANVLTF. The CDR3 DNA sequence: TGTGCCAGTAGTAAGGGACAGGTTTTCTCTGGGGCCAACGTCCTGACTTTC.

The CDR3 DNA follows: TGTGCCATCAGTGAGAGACAGGGGGCTTATGGCTACACCTTC. Protein product: CAISERQGAYGYTF. The chain is built from TRBV10-3 and TRBJ1-2; 10 bases agree with TRBD1. The germline CDR1 and CDR2 sequences are ENHRY and SYGVKD. After removal of 2 bases from V and 5 bases from J, the junction contained 2 bases not matched to a gene. The CDR3 consists of 14 residues.

V gene TRBV7-2 combines with J gene TRBJ2-5; 9 bases fit TRBD1. After removal of 1 base from V and 3 bases from J, the junction contained 0 bases not matched to a gene. CDR1 SGHTA and CDR2 FQGNSA come from the germline V gene. CDR3 length: 14 amino acids. CDR3 sequence reads: CASSLGTGEETQYF. CDR3 in DNA: TGTGCCAGCAGCTTAGGGACAGGGGAAGAGACCCAGTACTTC.

The J gene is TRBJ1-4, the V gene TRBV29-1; weak D call: TRBD1 (5 bases). CDR1 and CDR2 (germline): SQVTM, ANQGSEA. The CDR3 contains 12 residues. V gave up 5 bases and J gave up 8 bases, with 12 bases separating them. CDR3 protein: CSVWEGNEKLFF. The CDR3 DNA reads as TGCAGCGTTTGGGAGGGGAACGAAAAACTGTTTTTT. Full variable domain (rest looked up from reference TRBV29-1 and TRBJ1-4): SAVISQKPSRDICQRGTSLTIQCQVDSQVTMMFWYRQQPGQSLTLIATANQGSEATYESGFVIDKFPISRPNLTFSTLTVSNMSPEDSSIYLCSVWEGNEKLFFGSGTQLSVL.

The V call is TRBV4-1, the J call TRBJ2-5; the match to TRBD1 covers 8 bases. V lost 1 base to trimming and J lost 3 bases; unmatched junction nucleotides: 7. Germline V gene sequence: CDR1 MGHRA, CDR2 YSYEKL. This CDR3 is 16 amino acids long. CDR3 sequence (DNA): TGCGCCAGCAGCCAAGGTGGGACAGGCCGAAAAGAGACCCAGTACTTC. It translates to CASSQGGTGRKETQYF.

This clonotype has a count of ten or more. J is TRBJ2-6 and V is TRBV24-1, with TRBD1 identical over 8 bases. From germline, CDR1 is KGHDR and CDR2 SFDVKD. V lost 10 bases and J lost 0; bases outside the gene matches: 7. The CDR3 runs 16 residues. CDR3: CATSGGTGSGANVLTF. As DNA, the CDR3 is TGTGCCACATCAGGGGGGACAGGCTCTGGGGCCAACGTCCTGACTTTC.

The V gene is TRBV7-9, the J gene TRBJ1-1, with 10 positions matching TRBD1. Trimming cost V 1 base and J 4 bases; bases outside gene matches: 9. This CDR3 has 17 amino acids. Looked up from germline, CDR1 is SEHNR and CDR2 is FQNEAQ (reference sequence). CDR3 loop: CASSLVTGGYDGTEAFF. CDR3 sequence (DNA): TGTGCCAGCAGCTTAGTGACAGGGGGCTACGATGGCACTGAAGCTTTCTTT. Filled out from reference TRBV7-9 and TRBJ1-1, the complete variable domain reads DTGVSQNPRHKITKRGQNVTFRCDPISEHNRLYWYRQTLGQGPEFLTYFQNEAQLEKSRLLSDRFSAERPKGSFSTLEIQRTEQGDSAMYLCASSLVTGGYDGTEAFFGQGTRLTVV.

This clonotype is a singleton in its sample. A read error may explain this, as a much larger clone is one base away. The chain has TRBV29-1 and TRBJ1-1; TRBD1 might be the D (6 bases). V was trimmed by 1 base and J by 7 bases, leaving 13 bases between them. Germline CDR1 reads SQVTM; CDR2 reads ANQGSEA. The CDR3 runs 13 residues. The CDR3 DNA follows: TGCAGCGTTGAAGGGGCCAGGGGTGATGAAGCTTTCTTT. It is translated as CSVEGARGDEAFF.

This clonotype was picked up a small number of times. The rearrangement links TRBV29-1 to TRBJ1-1; tentatively, D is TRBD1 (5 bases). The CDR3 extends over 12 amino acids. CDR1 and CDR2 (germline): SQVTM, ANQGSEA. V was shortened by 7 bases and J by 6 bases, with 15 bases between the two germline ends. CDR3 bases: TGCAGCGCCGAAAGGGGTACCGCTGAAGCTTTCTTT. It yields the protein CSAERGTAEAFF.

The rearrangement links TRBV12-3 or TRBV12-4 to TRBJ2-7, with 10 bases fitting TRBD1. The V gene end was trimmed by 2 bases and the J gene end by 3 bases; junction bases not matched to a gene: 7. The CDR3 length is 16 residues. The CDR3 coding sequence is TGTGCCAGCAGTTTATCCCCGGGACAGGGGCACTACGAGCAGTACTTC. This gives the protein CASSLSPGQGHYEQYF.

The V call is TRBV20-1, the J call TRBJ1-2; no clear D. Germline values: CDR1 DFQATT, CDR2 SNEGSKA (reference sequence). V was pared by 3 bases and J by 3 bases, with 14 bases between. CDR3 size: 14 residues. DNA of the CDR3: TGCAGTGCTAGTCGGCGGGGATCGGACTATGGCTACACCTTC. Its protein is CSASRRGSDYGYTF.

In its sample, this clonotype was seen a few times. This chain joins TRBV7-8 and TRBJ2-2; 7 positions agree with TRBD2. The CDR3 contains 14 residues. Germline lookup yields CDR1 SGHVS and CDR2 FQNEAQ. Trimming at V came to 5 bases and at J to 9 bases, leaving 9 bases not matched to a gene. The CDR3 nucleotides are TGTGCCAGCAGCGCAAACAAGGGAGGGAGGGAGCTGTTTTTT. Translating gives CASSANKGGRELFF.

This clonotype was detected a few times. The rearrangement links TRBV7-9 to TRBJ1-2, with 7 bases lining up with TRBD1. CDR3 length: 16 residues. Unmatched junction bases numbered 18, after V lost 10 bases and J lost 4 bases. Germline values: CDR1 SEHNR, CDR2 FQNEAQ (reference sequence). The CDR3 reads CATRREVTGPLYGYTF. The CDR3 DNA reads as TGTGCCACCCGAAGGGAGGTGACAGGGCCTCTCTATGGCTACACCTTC.

In this sample, this clonotype turned up many times. J is TRBJ1-2 and V is TRBV7-2, with 9 bases that match TRBD1. V shed 1 base, J shed 8 bases, and the junction held 5 bases outside the gene matches. This CDR3 spans 14 amino acids. CDR1 is SGHTA, CDR2 FQGNSA, per germline. CDR3 residues: CASSLEQGAWGYTF. Here the CDR3 DNA reads TGTGCCAGCAGCTTAGAACAGGGGGCGTGGGGCTACACCTTC.

This clonotype was seen more than once but under ten times. The V gene is TRBV2, the J gene TRBJ1-2, with unresolved D. Germline V gives CDR1 SNHLY, CDR2 FYNNEI. The CDR3 runs to 14 residues. The ends were cut back, 4 bases at V and 6 bases at J, with 15 bases in the middle. This CDR3 is CASSGGQSSHGYTF. CDR3 nucleotides: TGTGCCAGCAGTGGTGGGCAGAGTAGCCATGGCTACACCTTC.

This clonotype was seen a few times. The gene calls are TRBV27 and TRBJ1-1; D is undetermined. V was trimmed by 6 bases and J by 3 bases, leaving 14 bases between them. The CDR3 runs 14 residues. The germline CDR1 and CDR2 sequences are MNHEY and SMNVEV (reference sequence). CDR3 coding DNA: TGTGCCAGCAGCTTCGGAGGCGCACACACTGAAGCTTTCTTT. Protein product: CASSFGGAHTEAFF.

The chain uses TRBV7-2 and TRBJ1-5; D may be TRBD1 (5 bases). The CDR3 sequence is 15 residues long. In germline, CDR1 is SGHTA, CDR2 FQGNSA. V was shortened by 5 bases and J by 3 bases, with 14 bases between the two germline ends. In DNA, the CDR3 is TGTGCCAGCAGCCCCGACAGTAGCCTCAATCAGCCCCAGCATTTT. Its translation: CASSPDSSLNQPQHF.

The chain recombines TRBV10-3 with TRBJ2-7, with 13 bases matching TRBD2. The CDR3 has 15 amino acids. Germline CDR1 ENHRY, CDR2 SYGVKD. With V trimmed by 10 bases and J by 4 bases, 10 bases remained unmatched. The CDR3 protein is CATNRRLAGGYEQYF. In DNA form, the CDR3 reads TGTGCCACCAATCGTAGACTAGCGGGAGGTTACGAGCAGTACTTC.

In regard to this clonotype: A much bigger clone sits one base away, suggesting this may be a read error. CDR3 residues: CASSLFRLNTEAFF. The CDR3 DNA reads as TGTGCCAGCAGCTTATTTCGGCTGAACACTGAAGCTTTCTTT. The chain employs TRBV7-9 and TRBJ1-1; D is undetermined. The CDR3 contains 14 residues. V was pared by 2 bases and J by 0 bases, with 7 bases between. Germline assignment: CDR1 SEHNR and CDR2 FQNEAQ (reference sequence).